The clone carrying this TCR beta chain has just a few counts. Clinicians diagnosed patients from clinical symptoms, serum thyroxine and TRAb, thyroid ultrasound and orbital computed tomography. RNA transcripts yielded amplified TCR beta CDR3 regions. RT-PCR in the first round (using the HTBI primer set) targeted the TCR CDR3. Each CDR3 protein gets one entry after TCRdb re-called the multiplex PCR reads with MiXCR. The sample holds hundreds of thousands of distinct CDR3 sequences, more than 30% seen once. The data were obtained in a study of T cells in Graves' hyperthyroidism and ophthalmopathy. Losses at the gene ends were 6 bases for V and 4 bases for J; bases not matched to a gene: 5. The CDR3 contains 15 residues. The germline gives CDR1 SNHLY, CDR2 FYNNEI.

J is TRBJ2-2 and V is TRBV2; 10 nucleotides agree with TRBD1. This TCR was recovered from a man aged 18 to 30 with Graves' hyperthyroidism. Sequencing was done on a sample of blood. The CDR3 region is CASSVGTGVTGELFF. The CDR3 bases are TGTGCCAGCAGCGTCGGGACAGGGGTCACCGGGGAGCTGTTTTTT.